This T cell receptor (beta chain) was retrieved from a study of blood T cell repertoires in COVID-19. On the study more broadly: Whether acute or convalescent, the COVID-19 samples came from the United States, Italy and Spain.

Per germline, CDR1 MNHEY and CDR2 SVGEGT. This CDR3 region has 15 residues. Trimming cost V 3 bases and J 13 bases; bases outside gene matches: 9. Original data processing: Reference gene primer amplification gave estimated nucleated cell counts. Sequenced by immunoSEQ multiplex PCR; TCRdb stores in-frame clones only, minus some. From that table come the V and J calls and clone size; the DNA was used to work out D and trimming. Of roughly 140,000 clones in the sample, roughly 84% were seen once. Input material: PBMCs or T cells enriched from blood (not recorded which). The origin of this receptor is a man aged 50 to 60 in a cohort exposed to, infected with or recovered from COVID-19 (not recorded which). The rearrangement links TRBV6-2 or TRBV6-3 to TRBJ2-1, with 13 positions matching TRBD2. CDR3 sequence (DNA): TGTGCCAGCAGTTATGTACTAGCGGGAGGGAGTTCCCAGTTCTTC. Its protein is CASSYVLAGGSSQFF.